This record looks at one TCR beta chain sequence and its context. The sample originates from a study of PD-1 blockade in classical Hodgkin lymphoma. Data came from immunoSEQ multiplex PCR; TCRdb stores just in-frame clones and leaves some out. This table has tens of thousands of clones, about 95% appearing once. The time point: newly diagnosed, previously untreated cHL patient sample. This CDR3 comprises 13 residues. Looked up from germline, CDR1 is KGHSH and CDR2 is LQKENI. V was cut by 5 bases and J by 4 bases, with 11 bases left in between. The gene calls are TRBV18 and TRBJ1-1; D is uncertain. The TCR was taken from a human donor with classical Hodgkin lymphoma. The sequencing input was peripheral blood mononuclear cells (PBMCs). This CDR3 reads CASSVASSTEAFF. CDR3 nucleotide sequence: TGTGCCAGCTCAGTCGCATCGTCCACTGAAGCTTTCTTT.